This T cell receptor (beta chain) was sequenced in a study of blood T cells in healthy people across ages. Study observations and caveats: Estimated diversity that came from one million T cells was considered an underestimate. Whereas aged donors had fewer naive CD4+ cells, long-lived donors had more of them and higher diversity.

Germline V gene sequence: CDR1 KGHSH, CDR2 LQKENI. CDR3 size: 14 residues. Trimming cost V 1 base and J 13 bases, with 16 bases left between them. Points on this clonotype: As yet, its antigen is unknown.

A sample-barcoded 5' primer and a J-beta primer mix were used in a second PCR of roughly 7 to 11 cycles. Each cDNA molecule received a tag from a template-switch adaptor that had 12 random nucleotides. A single record per CDR3 protein comes from TCRdb applying MiXCR to the 5' RACE reads. The sample lists approximately 810,000 distinct CDR3 sequences; 25% to 30% were seen once. The rearrangement uses TRBV18 and TRBJ2-2; either TRBD1 or TRBD2 may supply D (5 bases each). Sequences were obtained from blood. The sequence came from a woman at least 80 years old in good health. CDR3 nucleotide sequence: TGTGCCAGCTCACCACAAGAAGGGACCATGGGGCTGTTTTTT. It codes for CASSPQEGTMGLFF.